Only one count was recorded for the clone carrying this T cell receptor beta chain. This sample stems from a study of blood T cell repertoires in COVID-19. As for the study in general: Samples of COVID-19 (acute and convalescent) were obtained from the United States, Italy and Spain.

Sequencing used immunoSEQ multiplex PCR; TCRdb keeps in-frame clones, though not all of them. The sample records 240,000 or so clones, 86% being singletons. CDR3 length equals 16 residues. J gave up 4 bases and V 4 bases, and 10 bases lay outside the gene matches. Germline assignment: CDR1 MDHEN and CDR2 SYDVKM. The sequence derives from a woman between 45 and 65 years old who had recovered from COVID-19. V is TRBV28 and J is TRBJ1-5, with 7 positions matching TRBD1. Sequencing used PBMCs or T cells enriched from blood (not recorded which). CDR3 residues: CASSSQQTGSNQPQHF. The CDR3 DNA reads TGTGCCAGCAGTTCACAACAGACAGGGTCGAATCAGCCCCAGCATTTT.